The rows below give T cell receptor beta chains drawn from one sample of a study of CD8 T cells in Susac syndrome. TCRdb independently ran MiXCR on the immunoSEQ multiplex PCR reads; one entry per CDR3 protein. The sample has more than 100,000 distinct CDR3 sequences; 95% to 96% are singletons. The sequenced sample was CD4+ T cells from PBMCs. These receptors came from a human donor with Susac syndrome. Each CDR3 is given without its conserved first and last residue.

TRBV2	TRBJ2-2	ASSGVDRGGGELF
TRBV20-1	TRBJ2-3	SARPTSGIADTQY
TRBV29-1	TRBJ2-5	SVATGVQETQY
TRBV7-2	TRBJ2-6	ASSLEGPQWANVLT
TRBV5-1	TRBJ2-7	ASSYDYSYEQY
TRBV6-5	TRBJ2-6	ASSYSRGSVEANVLT
TRBV29-1	TRBJ2-1	SVGSSRARSYNEQF
TRBV15	TRBJ2-1	ATSGSNGPEQF
TRBV21-1	TRBJ2-1	ASSKAEGINEQF
TRBV4-3	TRBJ2-3	ASSQARGGSFMDTQY
TRBV12-3/TRBV12-4	TRBJ1-5	ASSSGEAQGLRKPQH
TRBV20-1	TRBJ2-5	SASGLAGQETQY
TRBV5-4	TRBJ2-2	ATAGGGTGELF
TRBV5-1	TRBJ1-2	ASSLERGGPFPYGYT
TRBV28	TRBJ1-5	ASRGAPGQGNQPQH
TRBV2	TRBJ2-2	ASTRQGGELF
TRBV4-2	TRBJ2-5	ASSLGTSGFQETQY
TRBV27	TRBJ1-5	ASSLKGHSNQPQH
TRBV9	TRBJ2-7	ASSVGLNNYEQY
TRBV30	TRBJ1-2	AWSYRGIGYT
TRBV20-1	TRBJ2-2	SARAGQLSELF
TRBV3-1	TRBJ2-2	ASSQDGRETGELF
TRBV9	TRBJ2-5	ASSYPRAGGRETQY
TRBV20-1	TRBJ2-4	SGQLAGDGIQY
TRBV7-8	TRBJ2-3	ASSLEGQGLGTQY
TRBV29-1	TRBJ2-5	SVGRAGGPETQY
TRBV19	TRBJ1-1	ASSSRVTEAF
TRBV20-1	TRBJ1-5	SAIGTANQPQH
TRBV4-3	TRBJ2-1	ASSQAAGYNEQF
TRBV30	TRBJ1-5	AWSPSTGDSNQPQH
TRBV27	TRBJ2-1	ASSFRYRGDEQF
TRBV12-3/TRBV12-4	TRBJ1-5	ASRDRSAHQPQH
TRBV29-1	TRBJ2-1	SVAVSSYNEQF
TRBV15	TRBJ2-1	ATSSPGLAGTYNEQF
TRBV28	TRBJ2-6	AGGDSGANVLT